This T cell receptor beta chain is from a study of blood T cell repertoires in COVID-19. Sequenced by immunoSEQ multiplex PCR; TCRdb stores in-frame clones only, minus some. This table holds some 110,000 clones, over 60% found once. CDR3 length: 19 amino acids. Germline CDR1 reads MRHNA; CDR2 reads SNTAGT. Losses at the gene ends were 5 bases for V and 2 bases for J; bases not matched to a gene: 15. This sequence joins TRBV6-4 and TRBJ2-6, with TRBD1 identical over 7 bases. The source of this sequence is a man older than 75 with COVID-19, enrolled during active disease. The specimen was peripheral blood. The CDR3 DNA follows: TGTGCCAGCAGTCCAGCAGCCTCACAGACAGGGACTGGGGCCAACGTCCTGACTTTC. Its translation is CASSPAASQTGTGANVLTF.